This T cell receptor beta chain was identified during a study of T cell changes during pregnancy in multiple sclerosis. Only in-frame clones appear in the TCRdb table, and some are missing; sequencing was by immunoSEQ multiplex PCR. Seen here are some 140,000 clones, approximately 96% observed once, and the top ten hold 0.44%. From germline, CDR1 is MDHEN and CDR2 SYDVKM. V dropped 4 bases and J dropped 7; count of bases not matched to a gene: 8. The CDR3 totals 15 residues. V gene TRBV28 combines with J gene TRBJ2-2, with 8 bases that match TRBD1. This receptor was taken from a female donor with multiple sclerosis, enrolled in a pregnancy study. The sequences come from peripheral blood, collected after pregnancy. The CDR3 is CASSSTGESIGELFF. DNA for the CDR3: TGTGCCAGCAGTTCGACAGGGGAATCGATCGGGGAGCTGTTTTTT.